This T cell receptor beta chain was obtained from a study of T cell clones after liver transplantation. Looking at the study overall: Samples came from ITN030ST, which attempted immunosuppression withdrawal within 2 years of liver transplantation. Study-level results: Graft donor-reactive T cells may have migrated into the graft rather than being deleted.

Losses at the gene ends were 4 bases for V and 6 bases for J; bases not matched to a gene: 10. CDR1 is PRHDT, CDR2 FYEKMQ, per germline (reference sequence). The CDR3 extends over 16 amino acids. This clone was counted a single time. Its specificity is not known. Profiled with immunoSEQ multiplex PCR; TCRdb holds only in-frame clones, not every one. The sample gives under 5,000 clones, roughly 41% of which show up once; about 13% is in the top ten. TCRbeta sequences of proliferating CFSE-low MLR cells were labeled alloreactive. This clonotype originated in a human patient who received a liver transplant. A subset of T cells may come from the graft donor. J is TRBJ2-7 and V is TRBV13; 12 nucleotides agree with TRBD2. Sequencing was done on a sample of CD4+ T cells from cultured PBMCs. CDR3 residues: CASSSVGLAGNGEQYF. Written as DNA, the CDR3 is TGTGCCAGCAGCTCTGTGGGACTAGCGGGTAACGGCGAGCAGTACTTC.